This T cell receptor (beta chain) originates from a study of cytomegalovirus exposure and HLA in healthy donors. Overall study: It was reported in a later analysis that the 120 validation repertoires used the same platform as the 666 first-cohort repertoires. Study-level points and caveats: Reported results showed that the classifier diagnosed cytomegalovirus status with high specificity and sensitivity. The study designated 164 TCR beta chains cytomegalovirus-associated. Across donors, most TCRs were seen rarely, yet some public ones were widespread.

In germline, CDR1 is SGDLS, CDR2 YYNGEE. V was pared by 0 bases and J by 4 bases, with 3 bases of the junction left unmatched. CDR3 length equals 14 residues. Sequencing used immunoSEQ multiplex PCR; TCRdb keeps in-frame clones, though not all of them. The sample has 170,000 or so clones, roughly 80% seen once; the top ten hold about 2.8%. A remark on this clone: The antigen remains unidentified.

The chain employs TRBV9 and TRBJ1-1, with TRBD1 identical over 7 bases. This clonotype originated in a woman younger than 35 in good health and CMV-seropositive. Sequenced input: PBMCs. Written as DNA, the CDR3 is TGTGCCAGCAGCGTAGGACAGGGCGGCACTGAAGCTTTCTTT. Translated: CASSVGQGGTEAFF. The full variable domain, completed using reference TRBV9 and TRBJ1-1, is DSGVTQTPKHLITATGQRVTLRCSPRSGDLSVYWYQQSLDQGLQFLIQYYNGEERAKGNILERFSAQQFPDLHSELNLSSLELGDSALYFCASSVGQGGTEAFFGQGTRLTVV.